A single sample gave rise to the 31 T cell receptor beta chains below, sequenced in a study of T cell repertoires in cytomegalovirus infection. TCRdb passed the reads through MiXCR, listing each CDR3 protein once. The sample has about 500,000 distinct CDR3 sequences; around a third are singletons. Which antigens these TCRs recognize remains unknown. Sequencing was performed on cultured PBMCs, taken from culture after CMV antigen stimulation. The receptors shown here come from a human donor in good health (CMV status not recorded). Some clones in this sample may be carry-over from other donors' samples.

There are a few counts of this clonotype. This rearrangement joins TRBV7-6 to TRBJ2-2, with TRBD2 matching over 8 bases. The germline V gene has CDR1 SGHVS and CDR2 FNYEAQ. The CDR3 runs 17 residues. V lost 5 bases to trimming and J lost 7 bases; unmatched junction nucleotides: 15. CDR3 sequence (DNA): TGTGCCAGCAGCCCCCATCCTCGGGAGGGCCTGAACGGGGAGCTGTTTTTT. Its protein is CASSPHPREGLNGELFF.

The chain has TRBV7-2 and TRBJ2-2; no definite D call. Germline values: CDR1 SGHTA, CDR2 FQGNSA. CDR3 length: 16 residues. With 1 base removed from V and 7 bases from J, the gap between germline ends came to 16 bases. CDR3: CASSLVVLEVGGELFF. The CDR3, as DNA: TGTGCCAGCAGCTTAGTAGTTCTAGAAGTGGGCGGGGAGCTGTTTTTT.

This sequence joins TRBV2 and TRBJ2-5; D is unclear. V lost 7 bases to trimming and J lost 2 bases, with 14 bases between them. The CDR3 spans 14 residues. Germline V gene data show CDR1 as SNHLY and CDR2 as FYNNEI. The CDR3 loop reads CASIWGLGQETQYF. CDR3 coding DNA: TGTGCCAGCATTTGGGGTTTGGGGCAAGAGACCCAGTACTTC. Full variable domain (missing parts from reference TRBV2 and TRBJ2-5): EPEVTQTPSHQVTQMGQEVILRCVPISNHLYFYWYRQILGQKVEFLVSFYNNEISEKSEIFDDQFSVERPDGSNFTLKIRSTKLEDSAMYFCASIWGLGQETQYFGPGTRLLVL.

This clonotype was seen more than once but under ten times. The V call is TRBV4-1, the J call TRBJ2-3, with 8 bases identical to TRBD1. Germline lookup yields CDR1 MGHRA and CDR2 YSYEKL. Trimming removed 1 base from V and 10 bases from J; junction bases left unmatched: 7. This CDR3 contains 14 residues. The CDR3 sequence: CASSQAGGQVAQYF. CDR3 DNA sequence: TGCGCCAGCAGCCAAGCAGGGGGCCAGGTCGCGCAGTATTTT.

The chain joins TRBV7-2 to TRBJ2-1; 11 bases match TRBD2. Germline trimming cut 1 base from V and 8 bases from J; bases unmatched to any gene: 1. The CDR3 covers 14 residues. CDR1 is SGHTA and CDR2 is FQGNSA in the germline V gene. CDR3 in DNA: TGTGCCAGCAGCTTAGAGGGACTAGCGGATGAGCAGTTCTTC. Protein: CASSLEGLADEQFF.

The V and J genes are TRBV6-2 or TRBV6-3 and TRBJ2-3; D may match TRBD1 or TRBD2 (6 bases each). Germline-derived CDR1 and CDR2 are MNHEY and SVGEGT. The CDR3 spans 15 residues. Trimming shortened V by 6 bases and J by 5 bases, and 18 bases separated the two germline ends. Written as DNA, the CDR3 is TGTGCCAGCAGCACGAGGAGGAAGGGGGGAGATACGCAGTATTTT. Amino acids: CASSTRRKGGDTQYF.

J is TRBJ2-7 and V is TRBV6-1; either TRBD1 or TRBD2 may supply D (5 bases each). Trimming removed 10 bases from V and 3 bases from J, with 16 bases in between. The CDR3 contains 13 residues. Germline V gives CDR1 MNHNS, CDR2 SASEGT. DNA for the CDR3: TGTGCCACCAGGTGGGACGGAAACTACGAGCAGTACTTC. It specifies CATRWDGNYEQYF.

This clonotype was counted between two and nine times. The chain uses TRBV6-5 and TRBJ1-2; no reliable D call. Trimming shortened V by 0 bases and J by 10 bases, and 15 bases separated the two germline ends. The V gene's germline CDR1 is MNHEY and CDR2 SVGAGI. The CDR3 runs to 14 residues. The CDR3 spells CASSYSGPGRYYTF. As DNA, the CDR3 is TGTGCCAGCAGTTACTCAGGTCCGGGCAGGTACTACACCTTC.

The chain carries TRBV19 and TRBJ2-5; D is perhaps TRBD1 or TRBD2 (6 bases each). Germline loops: CDR1 LNHDA, CDR2 SQIVND (reference sequence). CDR3 length equals 17 residues. Trimming took off 4 bases at V and 4 bases at J, with 22 bases between the two ends. The CDR3 DNA sequence: TGTGCCAGTAGTAAATCAGGGGCGCGGGGTGTTCGAGAGACCCAGTACTTC. Translating it yields CASSKSGARGVRETQYF.

The CDR3 sequence is CASRSGGYYGYTF. CDR3 nucleotides: TGTGCCAGCAGATCCGGGGGTTACTATGGCTACACCTTC. The V call is TRBV12-3 or TRBV12-4, the J call TRBJ1-2; the D gene is possibly TRBD1 (5 bases). The CDR3 extends over 13 amino acids. The germline V and J ends were trimmed by 6 bases and 3 bases, with 11 bases remaining between them.

The table lists this clonotype with a few counts. V gene TRBV11-1 combines with J gene TRBJ1-2; unclear D gene. This CDR3 is 14 amino acids long. V shed 5 bases and J shed 1 base, with 11 bases lying between them. The V gene's germline CDR1 is SGHAT and CDR2 FQDESV (reference sequence). CDR3 residues: CASSPPYVNYGYTF. The DNA for the CDR3 is TGTGCCAGCAGCCCACCGTACGTTAACTATGGCTACACCTTC.

The rearrangement joins TRBV2 to TRBJ2-7; D call uncertain. CDR3 length: 13 amino acids. Germline V gene sequence: CDR1 SNHLY, CDR2 FYNNEI. V was pared by 6 bases and J by 0 bases, with 9 bases between. As DNA, the CDR3 is TGTGCCAGCAGGGAATCGATCTCCTACGAGCAGTACGTC. Protein product: CASRESISYEQYV.

The chain recombines TRBV4-1 with TRBJ1-5; no definite D call. Germline lookup yields CDR1 MGHRA and CDR2 YSYEKL. CDR3 length equals 18 residues. The V end was cut by 0 bases, the J end by 0 bases, with 15 bases between. The CDR3 nucleotides read TGCGCCAGCAGCCAAGAGCGAAGGCCAGTTGATAGCAATCAGCCCCAGCATTTT. Protein sequence: CASSQERRPVDSNQPQHF.

CDR3 in amino acids: CASSLLGGDIQYF. CDR3 sequence (DNA): TGTGCCAGCAGCTTACTGGGTGGAGACATTCAGTACTTC. The V and J genes are TRBV7-2 and TRBJ2-4, with no clear D. Trimming removed 2 bases from V and 8 bases from J, with 10 bases in between. This CDR3 spans 13 amino acids. Germline assignment: CDR1 SGHTA and CDR2 FQGNSA.

This chain uses TRBV12-3 or TRBV12-4 with TRBJ2-1; TRBD2 agrees at 11 bases. The CDR3 runs 14 residues. V shed 10 bases and J 4 bases; nucleotides not matched to a gene: 6. The CDR3 loop is CATGTSGFYNEQFF. For the CDR3, the DNA is TGTGCCACGGGGACTAGCGGTTTTTACAATGAGCAGTTCTTC.

This clonotype has just a few counts. The chain joins TRBV5-6 to TRBJ2-1, with D possibly matching TRBD2 (5 bases). The CDR3 consists of 15 residues. Germline CDR1 SGHDT, CDR2 YYEEEE. Trimming stripped 4 bases from V and 9 bases from J, with 20 bases between. The CDR3 DNA follows: TGTGCCAGCAGCCCCCTACCAGGAGGATATGGTGAGCAGTTCTTC. This sequence encodes CASSPLPGGYGEQFF.

The V and J genes are TRBV6-2 or TRBV6-3 and TRBJ1-5, with D possibly TRBD1 on 5 matching bases. The V gene's germline CDR1 is MNHEY and CDR2 SVGEGT. The V gene lost 5 bases and the J gene lost 0 bases, with 20 bases spanning the gap. The CDR3 is 18 amino acids. CDR3 protein: CASSPLRPGLDSNQPQHF. Written as DNA, the CDR3 is TGTGCCAGCAGTCCACTACGCCCGGGACTGGATAGCAATCAGCCCCAGCATTTT.

This clonotype was detected only a few times. The V gene is TRBV7-8, the J gene TRBJ1-6; D call uncertain. The CDR3 consists of 13 residues. V was trimmed by 5 bases and J by 9 bases, leaving 11 bases between them. Germline V lookup: CDR1 SGHVS, CDR2 FQNEAQ. CDR3 region: CASSRDGFSPLHF. The CDR3 DNA follows: TGTGCCAGCAGCCGCGACGGATTTTCACCCCTCCACTTT.

V and J are TRBV4-1 and TRBJ2-3, with 14 bases fitting TRBD2. The CDR3 contains 19 residues. V lost 0 bases, J lost 3 bases, and 8 bases stayed unmatched. Per the germline V gene, CDR1 is MGHRA and CDR2 is YSYEKL. The CDR3 sequence: CASSQERPGLAGVTDTQYF. CDR3 bases: TGCGCCAGCAGCCAAGAAAGACCGGGACTAGCGGGAGTAACAGATACGCAGTATTTT.

This clonotype was observed a few times. The genes are TRBV28 and TRBJ2-3, with D perhaps TRBD1 (5 bases). Trimming took 6 bases from V and 7 from J, leaving 14 bases between them. The CDR3 length is 13 residues. Germline CDR1 reads MDHEN; CDR2 reads SYDVKM. CDR3 nucleotides: TGTGCCAGCAGACCGACAGTTATTAATACGCAGTATTTT. Translation gives CASRPTVINTQYF.

This clonotype was observed a handful of times. The chain has TRBV7-3 and TRBJ2-7, with TRBD2 as a possible D gene (7 bases). The CDR3 totals 16 residues. Per germline, CDR1 SGHTA and CDR2 FQGTGA. The germline V and J ends were trimmed by 1 base and 1 base, with 14 bases remaining between them. This CDR3 is CASSLSGGDKSYEQYF. DNA of the CDR3: TGTGCCAGCAGCTTAAGTGGGGGGGACAAGTCCTACGAGCAGTACTTC.

This chain connects TRBV19 to TRBJ2-1; 10 bases line up with TRBD1. V trimming: 8 bases; J trimming: 7 bases; junction bases outside the gene matches: 14. Germline CDR1 is LNHDA and CDR2 is SQIVND (reference sequence). CDR3 length: 16 amino acids. This CDR3 reads CASLSRDRGRVNEQFF. The CDR3 bases are TGTGCCAGTCTTTCCCGGGACAGGGGTCGGGTGAATGAGCAGTTCTTC.

This clonotype was seen more than once but under ten times. The genes are TRBV7-6 and TRBJ2-1, with 10 bases matching TRBD2. The germline CDR1 and CDR2 sequences are SGHVS and FNYEAQ. The length of the CDR3 is 14 residues. V lost 10 bases and J lost 4; bases outside the gene matches: 7. The CDR3 region has the DNA TGTGCCACCGCTTCTAGCGGGAGATACAATGAGCAGTTCTTC. This translates into CATASSGRYNEQFF.

The J gene is TRBJ2-1, the V gene TRBV30, with D uncertain. Germline loops: CDR1 GTSNPN, CDR2 SVGIG (reference sequence). V was pared by 3 bases and J by 8 bases, with 8 bases between. This CDR3 is built from 11 residues. Written as DNA, the CDR3 is TGTGCCTGGAGCCCCCGTTATGAGCAGTTCTTC. Amino acid sequence: CAWSPRYEQFF.

The sample holds many counts of this clonotype. This chain joins TRBV7-2 and TRBJ2-7; 9 positions agree with TRBD2. CDR1 is SGHTA and CDR2 is FQGNSA in the germline V gene. The J segment lost 3 bases and the V segment lost 5 bases, leaving 8 bases of the junction unmatched. The CDR3 has 15 residues. The CDR3 region is CASSPRQTSGYEQYF. The CDR3 coding sequence is TGTGCCAGCAGCCCCCGTCAGACTAGCGGCTACGAGCAGTACTTC.

This clonotype has more than one count but fewer than ten. In DNA, the CDR3 is TGTGCCATCAGTGAAGGAATCGGGGGACGGTACGAGCAGTACTTC. Translating it yields CAISEGIGGRYEQYF. V gene TRBV10-3 combines with J gene TRBJ2-7; perhaps TRBD2 as D (6 bases). Looked up from germline, CDR1 is ENHRY and CDR2 is SYGVKD. Trimming left V 3 bases short and J 4 bases short, with 16 bases between. The CDR3 has 15 residues.

The V call is TRBV4-1, the J call TRBJ2-1, with 8 bases fitting TRBD2. V lost 6 bases and J lost 8; bases outside the gene matches: 6. Germline CDR1 is MGHRA and CDR2 is YSYEKL. CDR3 length: 13 amino acids. In nucleotides, the CDR3 is TGCGCCAGCAGAGCGGGAGACTCCTATGAGCAGTTCTTC. Protein product: CASRAGDSYEQFF.

The chain recombines TRBV19 with TRBJ2-2; 8 bases map to TRBD1. V lost 9 bases to trimming and J lost 4 bases; unmatched junction nucleotides: 7. The length of the CDR3 is 14 residues. CDR1 is LNHDA and CDR2 is SQIVND in the germline V gene (reference sequence). For the CDR3, the DNA is TGTGCCAGCCGGACAGGGCCTGCCACCGGGGAGCTGTTTTTT. It codes for CASRTGPATGELFF.

The chain uses TRBV20-1 and TRBJ1-2; weak D call: TRBD1 (5 bases). The length of the CDR3 is 13 residues. V lost 0 bases and J 5 bases, leaving 10 bases between the germline ends. Looked up from germline, CDR1 is DFQATT and CDR2 is SNEGSKA (reference sequence). CDR3 bases: TGCAGTGCTAGAGATTGGGGGGATTATGGCTACACCTTC. This gives the protein CSARDWGDYGYTF.

This clonotype turned up a few times. The chain employs TRBV12-3 or TRBV12-4 and TRBJ1-1; a weak D match, TRBD1 (6 bases). V lost 10 bases, J lost 3 bases, and 15 bases lay in between. The CDR3 has 13 residues. This chain's CDR3 is CATSFQGHTEAFF. The DNA of the CDR3 is TGTGCCACCTCTTTTCAGGGGCACACTGAAGCTTTCTTT.

The V and J genes are TRBV28 and TRBJ2-1; 13 nucleotides line up with TRBD2. J lost 5 bases, V lost 0 bases, and 4 bases had no gene match. The CDR3 is 17 amino acids. Germline CDR1 reads MDHEN; CDR2 reads SYDVKM. CDR3 coding DNA: TGTGCCAGCAGTTTATGGACTAGCGGGAGGCCAAACAATGAGCAGTTCTTC. This codes for CASSLWTSGRPNNEQFF. The whole variable domain, filled in from reference TRBV28 and TRBJ2-1, reads DVKVTQSSRYLVKRTGEKVFLECVQDMDHENMFWYRQDPGLGLRLIYFSYDVKMKEKGDIPEGYSVSREKKERFSLILESASTNQTSMYLCASSLWTSGRPNNEQFFGPGTRLTVL.